This T cell receptor beta chain originates from a study of T cell responses to AZD1222 COVID-19 vaccine. The CDR3 covers 12 residues. Per the germline V gene, CDR1 is SEHNR and CDR2 is FQNEAQ (reference sequence). Between the trimmed V and J ends, which lost 5 bases and 4 bases, there was a span of 6 bases. This table comes from immunoSEQ multiplex PCR, and its TCRdb copy is limited to in-frame clones, with some not included. The sample includes roughly 140,000 clones, 80% to 95% of them seen just once. The study pooled second doses at about 4 or about 12 weeks. This chain joins TRBV7-9 and TRBJ2-1; no reliable D call. The TCR comes from an adult who received the AZD1222 COVID-19 vaccine. The source was peripheral blood, collected 28 days after the second AZD1222 dose. The CDR3: CASSPEYNEQFF. The CDR3 DNA sequence: TGTGCCAGCAGCCCCGAGTACAATGAGCAGTTCTTC.